The subject of this entry is one TCR beta chain. Its matching antigen is unknown. Systemic immunosuppression or autoimmune disease history was grounds to exclude patients. Clones were sequenced by immunoSEQ multiplex PCR, and TCRdb holds only the in-frame ones, with some missing. The repertoire holds approximately 82,000 clones, with about 86% as singletons. These data originate in a study of OX40 agonist ivuxolimab in advanced cancers. Study overall: The group had a mean age of around 60 years, ranged from about 20 to 79, and was 82.7% male.

Study-wide results and limits: Clonal expansion in partial responders at 0.1-3.0 mg/kg ranked among the lowest. Expanded clones belonging to CD8+ T cells outnumbered, on average, those of CD4+.

The sequences come from CD4+ or CD8+ T cells sorted from blood, collected in a trial of the OX40 agonist ivuxolimab. This clonotype was obtained from an adult with an advanced solid tumor such as melanoma, head and neck, liver or kidney cancer.

CDR3 nucleotides: TGTGCCAGCAGTTCACGGCTCCGGGATGGGGCCGGGGAGCTGTTTTTT. Translating it yields CASSSRLRDGAGELFF. The rearrangement uses TRBV27 and TRBJ2-2; weak D call: TRBD2 (5 bases). Looked up from germline, CDR1 is MNHEY and CDR2 is SMNVEV (reference sequence). The CDR3 length is 16 residues. Trimming removed 4 bases at V and 6 bases at J, with 18 bases between.